This T cell receptor (beta chain) was recorded in a study of PD-1 blockade in classical Hodgkin lymphoma. The study, taken as a whole, reports: Repertoire differences lack defined causes, possibly disease activity or prior therapy. In CD4+ cells, TCR diversity went up significantly by C4D1, but in CD8+ cells it did not. Healthy donors were reported to have higher baseline TCR diversity than newly diagnosed patients.

Relapses following autologous stem cell transplantation were seen in all patients, with brentuximab vedotin exposure varying. With magnetic negative selection, CD4+ T cells were purified from PBMCs that had been thawed. Germline V gene data show CDR1 as ENHRY and CDR2 as SYGVKD. This CDR3 has 15 residues. Trimming pared 7 bases from V and 0 bases from J, leaving 15 bases between. Profiled with immunoSEQ multiplex PCR; TCRdb holds only in-frame clones, not every one. Among tens of thousands of clones listed, 84% were seen once. This clone was seen only a few times. The antigen is not known. The rearrangement links TRBV10-3 to TRBJ1-1; a possible D gene is TRBD1 (6 bases). This specimen was CD4+ T cells from blood, taken at baseline. This TCR came from a human donor with classical Hodgkin lymphoma. CDR3 amino acids: CAIKDSELLNTEAFF. The CDR3, as DNA: TGTGCCATCAAGGACAGCGAACTCTTGAACACTGAAGCTTTCTTT.